Listed below are T cell receptor beta chains from one sample, sequenced in a study of regulatory T cells in long-lasting Graves disease. TCRdb passed the multiplex PCR reads through MiXCR, listing each CDR3 protein once. This sample has hundreds of thousands of distinct CDR3 sequences; roughly a sixth occur once, and the top ten carry 25% to 30%. This sample also belongs to another study, concerning T cells in Graves' hyperthyroidism and ophthalmopathy.

Source: peripheral blood mononuclear cells (PBMCs), taken at new diagnosis, from a patient treated with antithyroid drugs. These receptors all come from a man aged 35-49 years with Graves disease. Both conserved end residues are part of each CDR3. Each record gives: clone size, D gene, J gene, V gene, CDR3 protein, CDR3 DNA. The D gene is left open where the match is weak. Some rows mark clone size as missing; the rest say once, few, many or name a class of expanded clone.

many - TRBJ2-5 TRBV11-2 CASSPRQYQETQYF TGTGCCAGCAGCCCTAGACAGTACCAAGAGACCCAGTACTTC
many - TRBJ1-1 TRBV5-6 CASSFVGTNTEAFF TGTGCCAGCAGCTTCGTCGGTACGAACACTGAAGCTTTCTTT
many - TRBJ2-3 TRBV7-6 CASSPSPGGGSDTQYF TGTGCCAGCAGCCCGTCTCCCGGTGGGGGCTCAGATACGCAGTATTTT
- - TRBJ2-6 TRBV4-1 CASSQDRGSFVLTF TGCGCCAGCAGCCAAGACAGGGGCTCCTTTGTCCTGACTTTC
many - TRBJ1-2 TRBV2 CASSGGPYGYTF TGTGCCAGCAGTGGGGGGCCCTATGGCTACACCTTC
many TRBD1 TRBJ1-1 TRBV7-9 CASSLGRTGVDTEAFF TGTGCCAGCAGCTTAGGCCGGACAGGGGTCGACACTGAAGCTTTCTTT
few - TRBJ2-1 TRBV30 CAWSVLYNEQFF TGTGCCTGGAGTGTACTTTACAATGAGCAGTTCTTC
few TRBD1 TRBJ1-1 TRBV5-6 CASSPPGLQGVTTEAFF TGTGCCAGCAGCCCCCCAGGCCTACAGGGGGTTACCACTGAAGCTTTCTTT
many - TRBJ2-7 TRBV18 CASSPSGPTYEQYF TGTGCCAGCTCACCCTCAGGACCGACCTACGAGCAGTACTTC
- TRBD1 TRBJ1-5 TRBV28 CASSLLQGNQPQQF TGTGCCAGCAGTTTATTACAGGGGAATCAGCCCCAGCAGTTT
many - TRBJ2-2 TRBV12-5 CASGLATDSSTTGELFF TGTGCTAGTGGTTTGGCAACCGACAGTTCGACCACCGGGGAGCTGTTTTTT
- - TRBJ1-6 TRBV5-5 CASSLSSLDSERGNSPLHF TGTGCCAGCAGCTTGTCCTCTCTAGACTCAGAGAGGGGTAATTCACCCCTCCACTTT
- TRBD1 TRBJ2-1 TRBV5-1 CASSLGGQTFEQFF TGCGCCAGCAGCTTGGGGGGACAGACTTTTGAGCAGTTCTTC
many - TRBJ1-6 TRBV3-1 CASSQDPGHSPLHF TGTGCCAGCAGCCAAGATCCAGGACATTCACCCCTCCACTTT
- - TRBJ1-6 TRBV27 CASSSLDLPNSPLHF TGTGCCAGCAGTTCCCTGGACCTTCCTAATTCACCCCTCCACTTT
many TRBD1 TRBJ2-3 TRBV12-3/TRBV12-4 CASRPGTGRDTQYF TGTGCCAGCAGGCCAGGGACAGGGCGCGATACGCAGTATTTT
many TRBD2 TRBJ2-7 TRBV7-2 CASSSKVGLAIEQYF TGTGCCAGCAGTTCAAAGGTCGGACTAGCGATCGAGCAGTACTTC
many TRBD2 TRBJ2-3 TRBV7-9 CASSLAYGSSGESTDTQYF TGTGCCAGCAGCTTAGCGTATGGTAGTAGCGGGGAGAGCACAGATACGCAGTATTTT
few - TRBJ2-3 TRBV9 CASSVEQVEDTQYF TGTGCCAGCAGCGTAGAGCAGGTAGAAGATACGCAGTATTTT
- - TRBJ2-1 TRBV6-2/TRBV6-3 CASSSLGTRPNEQFF TGTGCCAGCAGTTCCCTCGGGACACGACCCAATGAGCAGTTCTTC
many - TRBJ1-2 TRBV30 CAWSIGSLGYTF TGTGCCTGGAGTATAGGGTCGCTCGGCTACACCTTC
few - TRBJ1-4 TRBV18 CASSIAAKFNEKLFF TGTGCCAGCTCCATCGCAGCAAAGTTTAATGAAAAACTGTTTTTT
many TRBD2 TRBJ2-3 TRBV20-1 CSARDNGGGPDTQYF TGCAGTGCTAGAGATAACGGGGGGGGGCCAGATACGCAGTATTTT
- TRBD1 TRBJ2-7 TRBV2 CASSLEGGQGTEQYF TGTGCCAGCAGCCTTGAAGGGGGACAGGGAACCGAGCAGTACTTC
many - TRBJ2-3 TRBV11-2 CASSTPGHSTDTQYF TGTGCCAGCAGCACGCCGGGACACAGCACAGATACGCAGTATTTT
few TRBD2 TRBJ2-3 TRBV7-3 CASSLLTGGSTDTQYF TGTGCCAGCAGCCTATTAACGGGGGGATCCACAGATACGCAGTATTTT
many - TRBJ2-3 TRBV5-5 CASSRPRTDTQYF TGTGCCAGCAGCCGCCCACGCACAGATACGCAGTATTTT
many TRBD2 TRBJ2-1 TRBV12-3/TRBV12-4 CASSLASGVSNEQFF TGTGCCAGCAGTTTAGCTAGCGGGGTATCGAATGAGCAGTTCTTC
few TRBD2 TRBJ2-3 TRBV10-3 CAIRAASGTSGATDTQYF TGTGCCATCAGGGCCGCTTCCGGGACTAGCGGGGCCACAGATACGCAGTATTTT
many - TRBJ2-3 TRBV7-2 CASRNSPGLYTDTQYF TGTGCCAGCAGAAATAGCCCGGGACTGTACACAGATACGCAGTATTTT
many - TRBJ2-5 TRBV28 CASSGDGLTQYF TGTGCCAGCAGTGGCGATGGACTAACCCAGTACTTC
many TRBD2 TRBJ2-7 TRBV2 CASSLTGTRSDEQYF TGTGCCAGCAGCCTGACCGGGACTAGGTCCGACGAGCAGTACTTC
few - TRBJ1-1 TRBV6-2/TRBV6-3 CASSYSSLVPGNAEAFF TGTGCCAGCAGTTACTCGAGTTTGGTTCCCGGGAATGCTGAAGCTTTCTTT
- - TRBJ1-4 TRBV6-1 CASAPGEKLFF TGTGCCAGCGCCCCGGGAGAAAAACTGTTTTTT
many - TRBJ2-1 TRBV7-3 CASSLTDYNEQFF TGTGCCAGCAGCTTAACGGACTACAATGAGCAGTTCTTC
many - TRBJ2-1 TRBV6-2/TRBV6-3 CASSYSQGSVNEQFF TGTGCCAGCAGTTACTCCCAGGGGTCGGTGAATGAGCAGTTCTTC
many - TRBJ2-7 TRBV6-1 CASSEAARGSYEQYF TGTGCCAGCAGTGAAGCTGCTAGGGGTTCCTACGAGCAGTACTTC